Following are 22 T cell receptor beta chains from one sample sequenced in a study of blood T cell repertoires in COVID-19 (dated by TCRdb to the early 2020s). The library was prepared using the immunoSEQ multiplex PCR assay. The table was pulled from immuneACCESS by TCRdb, which kept in-frame rearrangements only. Such tables lose some clones; where checked, under half of the loss comes from unresolved V genes, and the rest has no known cause. This sample is represented by about 160,000 clones; over 80% of them were singletons. The ten largest clones represent about 4.6% of the sample. Sequencing input: peripheral blood. Receptors originate from a man aged 25 to 45 with COVID-19, enrolled during active disease.

The V gene is TRBV27, the J gene TRBJ1-4; D call uncertain. V was cut by 6 bases and J by 3 bases, with 8 bases left in between. Looked up from germline, CDR1 is MNHEY and CDR2 is SMNVEV (reference sequence). This CDR3 spans 13 amino acids. The DNA of the CDR3 is TGTGCCAGCAGGCGGAATTCTAATGAAAAACTGTTTTTT. Encoded protein: CASRRNSNEKLFF.

This clone has just one count. This sequence joins TRBV29-1 and TRBJ2-1; 10 positions match TRBD2. Germline V CDR1 and CDR2: SQVTM, ANQGSEA. Trimming cost V 5 bases and J 9 bases; bases outside gene matches: 7. CDR3 length equals 13 residues. The CDR3 region is CSVPSGSRGEQFF. The CDR3 bases are TGCAGCGTTCCTAGCGGGAGTCGAGGTGAGCAGTTCTTC.

V and J are TRBV30 and TRBJ1-5; D unclear. CDR1 and CDR2 (germline): GTSNPN, SVGIG (reference sequence). The ends were cut back, 0 bases at V and 7 bases at J, with 10 bases in the middle. The CDR3 has 13 residues. CDR3 DNA: TGTGCCTGGAGTGTAAATGAGGGCCAGCCCCAGCATTTT. Residues: CAWSVNEGQPQHF.

V gene TRBV28 combines with J gene TRBJ1-6; possible D gene TRBD1, 6 bases. Germline V gene sequence: CDR1 MDHEN, CDR2 SYDVKM. This CDR3 has 17 amino acids. The V end was cut by 3 bases, the J end by 6 bases, with 18 bases between. CDR3 sequence reads: CASSLVGGASGNSPLHF. Here the CDR3 DNA reads TGTGCCAGCAGTTTGGTAGGGGGGGCCAGCGGTAATTCACCCCTCCACTTT.

The V gene is TRBV6-2 or TRBV6-3, the J gene TRBJ2-5, with 10 bases lining up with TRBD2. The CDR3 is 15 residues long. Per germline, CDR1 MNHEY and CDR2 SVGEGT. V dropped 4 bases and J dropped 7; count of bases not matched to a gene: 9. CDR3 amino acids: CASSSPTSGDRTQYF. The CDR3 coding sequence is TGTGCCAGCAGTTCCCCCACTAGCGGGGATAGGACCCAGTACTTC.

This sequence joins TRBV7-9 and TRBJ1-6, with unresolved D. This CDR3 is 14 amino acids long. In germline, CDR1 is SEHNR, CDR2 FQNEAQ (reference sequence). With 1 base removed from V and 7 bases from J, the gap between germline ends came to 8 bases. CDR3 nucleotides: TGTGCCAGCAGCTTAGGAGCGGGGAATTCACCCCTCCACTTT. Amino acids: CASSLGAGNSPLHF.

The count of this clone is one. The genes are TRBV6-2 or TRBV6-3 and TRBJ2-7, with 7 bases aligning to TRBD1. CDR3 length: 15 amino acids. Germline CDR1 and CDR2: MNHEY and SVGEGT. Trimming at V came to 0 bases and at J to 6 bases, leaving 8 bases not matched to a gene. CDR3 coding DNA: TGTGCCAGCAGTTACTCCGGGACAGCGTACATCGAGCAGTACTTC. Translated: CASSYSGTAYIEQYF.

The J gene is TRBJ2-2, the V gene TRBV7-2; 8 nucleotides line up with TRBD2. CDR1 SGHTA and CDR2 FQGNSA come from the germline V gene. Trimming cost V 5 bases and J 4 bases; bases outside gene matches: 15. CDR3 length: 18 residues. The CDR3 is CASSTTRGLGYGTGELFF. DNA for the CDR3: TGTGCCAGCAGCACGACAAGGGGACTAGGATATGGCACCGGGGAGCTGTTTTTT.

This clone appeared once. This chain joins TRBV28 and TRBJ1-2; 9 bases agree with TRBD1. The V gene end was trimmed by 9 bases and the J gene end by 1 base; junction bases not matched to a gene: 6. The CDR3 sequence is 14 residues long. In germline, CDR1 is MDHEN, CDR2 SYDVKM. Here the CDR3 reads CASRGTGLNYGYTF. CDR3 coding DNA: TGTGCCAGTAGAGGGACAGGGCTTAACTATGGCTACACCTTC.

CDR3 DNA sequence: TGTGCCAGCAGTTACGGGGGGAGGTATGGCTACACCTTC. Its protein product is CASSYGGRYGYTF. The genes are TRBV6-5 and TRBJ1-2; TRBD1 might be the D (5 bases). V was clipped by 2 bases and J by 5 bases, with 9 bases between them. The CDR3 consists of 13 residues. The germline V gene has CDR1 MNHEY and CDR2 SVGAGI.

This chain uses TRBV19 with TRBJ1-1, with D maybe TRBD1 (6 bases). V was cut by 5 bases and J by 5 bases, with 15 bases left in between. The CDR3 spans 14 residues. The V gene's germline CDR1 is LNHDA and CDR2 SQIVND (reference sequence). The CDR3 nucleotides are TGTGCCAGTAGTCCGGACCCCCAGGGGACTGAAGCTTTCTTT. Its protein is CASSPDPQGTEAFF.

This clone appeared a single time. The chain uses TRBV28 and TRBJ1-1, with D maybe TRBD1 (5 bases). V lost 3 bases, J lost 1 base, and 15 bases lay in between. The germline CDR1 and CDR2 sequences are MDHEN and SYDVKM. This CDR3 region has 16 residues. For the CDR3, the DNA is TGTGCCAGCAGTTTTACAGGTGCATATCCGAACACTGAAGCTTTCTTT. Its protein product is CASSFTGAYPNTEAFF.

The chain combines TRBV7-2 with TRBJ1-5; unclear D gene. The CDR3 is 14 amino acids. V shed 3 bases and J shed 0 bases, with 6 bases lying between them. CDR1 SGHTA and CDR2 FQGNSA come from the germline V gene. CDR3 DNA: TGTGCCAGCAGCTTCTACAGTAGCAATCAGCCCCAGCATTTT. Translation gives CASSFYSSNQPQHF.

The chain is built from TRBV19 and TRBJ2-1; D is ambiguous. The CDR3 consists of 14 residues. Germline V gene lookup returns CDR1 LNHDA and CDR2 SQIVND (reference sequence). The ends were cut back, 5 bases at V and 1 base at J, with 9 bases in the middle. The CDR3 nucleotides read TGTGCCAGTAGTGAACAGATTTCCTACAATGAGCAGTTCTTC. This encodes CASSEQISYNEQFF.

The chain joins TRBV24-1 to TRBJ1-1; TRBD1 matches at 9 bases. Losses at the gene ends were 7 bases for V and 5 bases for J; bases not matched to a gene: 7. Looked up from germline, CDR1 is KGHDR and CDR2 is SFDVKD. CDR3 length equals 14 residues. The CDR3 DNA follows: TGTGCCACCAGCTGGACAGGGGATGGGACTGAAGCTTTCTTT. It yields the protein CATSWTGDGTEAFF.

This clone was observed a single time. V and J are TRBV7-9 and TRBJ2-2; no reliable D call. The V gene's germline CDR1 is SEHNR and CDR2 FQNEAQ (reference sequence). Trimming stripped 0 bases from V and 3 bases from J, with 5 bases between. This CDR3 contains 14 residues. As DNA, the CDR3 is TGTGCCAGCAGCTTAGCGCACTACACCGGGGAGCTGTTTTTT. Amino acids: CASSLAHYTGELFF.

This clone was found a few times. This chain links TRBV19 with TRBJ1-2; no clear D. CDR1 and CDR2 from the germline V gene are LNHDA and SQIVND (reference sequence). This CDR3 comprises 13 residues. V lost 8 bases and J 2 bases, leaving 12 bases between the germline ends. In DNA form, the CDR3 reads TGTGCCAGTGCCGACACGGGAAACTATGGCTACACCTTC. Amino acids: CASADTGNYGYTF.

The V and J genes are TRBV27 and TRBJ2-5; 12 bases align to TRBD2. With 5 bases clipped from V and 1 base from J, the junction kept 5 bases outside the gene matches. The CDR3 consists of 16 residues. The V gene's germline CDR1 is MNHEY and CDR2 SMNVEV (reference sequence). For the CDR3, the DNA is TGTGCCAGCAGTCGCGGGACTAGCGGGTTCCAAGAGACCCAGTACTTC. It yields the protein CASSRGTSGFQETQYF.

This chain links TRBV7-9 with TRBJ2-7; D is undetermined. Per germline, CDR1 SEHNR and CDR2 FQNEAQ (reference sequence). Trimming stripped 3 bases from V and 5 bases from J, with 8 bases between. The CDR3 covers 12 residues. The CDR3 DNA follows: TGTGCCAGCAGCTTCGGGTTGAACGAGCAGTACTTC. Residues: CASSFGLNEQYF.

J is TRBJ1-1 and V is TRBV7-3; 10 bases match TRBD1. The V segment lost 2 bases and the J segment 5 bases; nucleotides outside the gene matches: 2. This CDR3 spans 14 amino acids. Per the germline V gene, CDR1 is SGHTA and CDR2 is FQGTGA. The CDR3 loop is CASSLDRGLTEAFF. Here the CDR3 DNA reads TGTGCCAGCAGCTTAGACAGGGGGCTTACTGAAGCTTTCTTT.

The genes are TRBV28 and TRBJ1-4; D is undetermined. CDR1 MDHEN and CDR2 SYDVKM come from the germline V gene. The ends were cut back, 5 bases at V and 0 bases at J, with 7 bases in the middle. This CDR3 is built from 14 residues. The CDR3 region is CASSPPTTNEKLFF. The CDR3 DNA sequence: TGTGCCAGCAGTCCCCCTACAACTAATGAAAAACTGTTTTTT.

The V and J genes are TRBV7-9 and TRBJ2-1; 8 bases fit TRBD2. Germline V gene sequence: CDR1 SEHNR, CDR2 FQNEAQ (reference sequence). This CDR3 has 16 amino acids. V shed 4 bases, J shed 4 bases, and the junction held 9 bases outside the gene matches. CDR3 DNA sequence: TGTGCCAGCAGCTATCTAGGCGGGGGGCCATACAATGAGCAGTTCTTC. It translates to CASSYLGGGPYNEQFF.